This T cell receptor (beta chain) was captured by sequencing in a study of cytomegalovirus exposure and HLA in healthy donors. Points from the study as a whole: Earlier analysis looked at TCR beta V segments, and most were productive about 90% or about 30% of the time. Donor immune exposure was known only as CMV serostatus.

The CDR3 is 16 residues long. Trimming stripped 0 bases from V and 3 bases from J, with 14 bases between. The germline V gene has CDR1 SGHNT and CDR2 YYREEE (reference sequence). PCR amplification relied on 60 Vbeta primers (plus 13 Jbeta primers). Sequencing used immunoSEQ multiplex PCR; TCRdb keeps in-frame clones, though not all of them. The table lists 150,000 to 200,000 clones, over 60% of them singletons. Details on this clone: The antigen is not known.

The sample consisted of PBMCs. This receptor was taken from a woman aged 35 to 49 in good health and CMV-seronegative. The rearrangement uses TRBV5-4 and TRBJ2-3; D gene uncertain. In nucleotides, the CDR3 is TGTGCCAGCAGCTTGGAGGCTAGTCGATTGACAGATACGCAGTATTTT. This codes for CASSLEASRLTDTQYF.